One T cell receptor beta chain is described in this entry. The data are from a study of T cells after somatic rescue of genetic block. The assay was immunoSEQ multiplex PCR, and TCRdb's table has in-frame clones only and misses some. The sample records 85,000 to 100,000 clones, just under 90% being singletons. Trimming took off 3 bases at V and 4 bases at J, with 9 bases between the two ends. This CDR3 contains 12 residues. Germline CDR1 GTSNPN, CDR2 SVGIG (reference sequence). The chain links TRBV30 to TRBJ1-2; no firm D call. The source material was peripheral blood mononuclear cells (PBMCs). The TCR originated in a woman aged 18-29 years. The CDR3 nucleotides are TGTGCCTGGAGGGATTTGGGCTATGGCTACACCTTC. It is translated as CAWRDLGYGYTF.